Each of the 7 T cell receptor beta chains below was sequenced from the same sample in a study of blood T cell repertoires in COVID-19. The repertoire was sequenced with immunoSEQ multiplex PCR; TCRdb's copy has only in-frame clones and lacks some. The sample lists 200,000 or so clones; around 84% were seen once. Sequencing was carried out using peripheral blood. The receptors here all came from a man aged 45-60 years who had recovered from COVID-19.

The chain employs TRBV5-1 and TRBJ1-2, with TRBD1 identical over 7 bases. The CDR3 extends over 16 amino acids. The V and J ends lost 4 bases and 0 bases, in that order; junction bases with no gene match: 9. Germline CDR1 and CDR2: SGHRS and YFSETQ. CDR3 DNA: TGCGCCAGCAGCACCGGACAGGTACAACCTAACTATGGCTACACCTTC. Translating gives CASSTGQVQPNYGYTF.

V is TRBV30 and J is TRBJ1-5, with D possibly matching TRBD1 (6 bases). Germline V gives CDR1 GTSNPN, CDR2 SVGIG (reference sequence). This CDR3 spans 13 amino acids. Trimming removed 4 bases from V and 2 bases from J, with 9 bases in between. The CDR3: CAWTGDRNQPQHF. Written as DNA, the CDR3 is TGTGCCTGGACAGGGGACCGCAATCAGCCCCAGCATTTT.

The chain links TRBV19 to TRBJ1-2; 10 bases agree with TRBD1. The CDR3 covers 15 residues. Germline V CDR1 and CDR2: LNHDA, SQIVND (reference sequence). J was trimmed by 3 bases and V by 4 bases; bases with no gene match: 5. Here the CDR3 reads CASSTRQGAYYGYTF. The CDR3 nucleotides are TGTGCCAGTAGTACGAGACAGGGGGCCTACTATGGCTACACCTTC.

The chain combines TRBV28 with TRBJ1-2; 9 bases fit TRBD1. CDR1 is MDHEN and CDR2 is SYDVKM in the germline V gene. Losses at the gene ends were 5 bases for V and 6 bases for J; bases not matched to a gene: 7. The CDR3 has 14 amino acids. CDR3 amino acids: CASSARDRVNGYTF. In DNA form, the CDR3 reads TGTGCCAGCAGTGCCCGGGACAGGGTTAATGGCTACACCTTC.

The V and J genes are TRBV5-4 and TRBJ1-2; D not certain. This CDR3 is built from 14 residues. Trimming stripped 4 bases from V and 6 bases from J, with 16 bases between. The germline gives CDR1 SGHNT, CDR2 YYREEE (reference sequence). CDR3 sequence reads: CASSPAGLRNGYTF. CDR3 nucleotides: TGTGCCAGCAGCCCCGCGGGGTTAAGGAATGGCTACACCTTC. The full variable domain, with the rest looked up from reference TRBV5-4 and TRBJ1-2, is ETGVTQSPTHLIKTRGQQVTLRCSSQSGHNTVSWYQQALGQGPQFIFQYYREEENGRGNFPPRFSGLQFPNYSSELNVNALELDDSALYLCASSPAGLRNGYTFGSGTRLTVV.

This chain uses TRBV19 with TRBJ1-5, with D tentatively TRBD1 (5 bases). The CDR3 has 13 residues. Trimming left V 3 bases short and J 6 bases short, with 9 bases between. Germline V gene lookup returns CDR1 LNHDA and CDR2 SQIVND (reference sequence). CDR3: CASSIMGGQPQHF. In nucleotides, the CDR3 is TGTGCCAGTAGTATTATGGGGGGTCAGCCCCAGCATTTT.

The chain couples TRBV18 to TRBJ2-1, with 10 positions matching TRBD2. The ends lost 0 bases at V and 3 bases at J; junction bases unmatched: 8. This CDR3 region has 18 residues. Germline loops: CDR1 KGHSH, CDR2 LQKENI. The CDR3 nucleotides are TGTGCCAGCTCACCACCGGCTAGCGGGAGTAGGGTCTACAATGAGCAGTTCTTC. It codes for CASSPPASGSRVYNEQFF. Together with reference TRBV18 and TRBJ2-1, the CDR3 gives the full variable domain: NAGVMQNPRHLVRRRGQEARLRCSPMKGHSHVYWYRQLPEEGLKFMVYLQKENIIDESGMPKERFSAEFPKEGPSILRIQQVVRGDSAAYFCASSPPASGSRVYNEQFFGPGTRLTVL.